A single count supports the clone carrying this TCR beta chain. Its antigen is currently unknown. Terminally differentiated effector memory CD45RA+ cells were excluded by CCR7 positive selection of CD45RO-negative cells. Clones were sequenced by immunoSEQ multiplex PCR, and TCRdb holds only the in-frame ones, with some missing. The sample lists hundreds of thousands of clones; about 91% were seen once. The sample belongs to a study of shared clonotypes between healthy human individuals. General study results and limits: Sorted-subset samples were not fully sequenced, rarefaction indicated.

Sequencing was done on a sample of naive CD8+ T cells sorted from blood. The source is a man aged 30 to 45 in good health.

The CDR3 here is CASSQEPPSGIVGETQYF. Here the CDR3 DNA reads TGTGCCAGCAGCCAAGAACCCCCTAGCGGGATTGTAGGAGAGACCCAGTACTTC. The J gene is TRBJ2-5, the V gene TRBV14; TRBD2 aligns across 9 bases. The CDR3 runs to 18 residues. CDR1 is SGHDN and CDR2 is FVKESK in the germline V gene. The ends lost 0 bases at V and 4 bases at J; junction bases unmatched: 12.